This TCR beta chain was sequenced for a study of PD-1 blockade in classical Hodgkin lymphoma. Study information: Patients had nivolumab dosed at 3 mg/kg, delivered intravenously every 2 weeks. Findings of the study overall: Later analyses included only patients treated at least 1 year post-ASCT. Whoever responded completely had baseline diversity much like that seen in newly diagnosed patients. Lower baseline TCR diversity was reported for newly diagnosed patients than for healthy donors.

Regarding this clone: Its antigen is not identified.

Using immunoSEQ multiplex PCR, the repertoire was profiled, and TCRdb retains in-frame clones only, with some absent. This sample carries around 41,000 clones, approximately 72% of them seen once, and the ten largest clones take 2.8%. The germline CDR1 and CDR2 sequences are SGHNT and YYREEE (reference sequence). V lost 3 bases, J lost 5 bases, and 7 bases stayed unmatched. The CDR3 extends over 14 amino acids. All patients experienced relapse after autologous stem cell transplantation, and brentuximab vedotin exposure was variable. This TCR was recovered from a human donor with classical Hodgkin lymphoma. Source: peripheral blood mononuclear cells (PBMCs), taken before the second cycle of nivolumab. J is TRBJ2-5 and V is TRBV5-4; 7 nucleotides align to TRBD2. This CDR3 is CASSSGRAGETQYF. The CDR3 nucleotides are TGTGCCAGCAGCTCGGGGAGGGCCGGGGAGACCCAGTACTTC.